This TCR beta chain emerged from a study of neoadjuvant anti-PD-1 for oral cavity cancer. Time point in this sample: after neoadjuvant nivolumab, at surgical resection. Patients were newly diagnosed with stage II-IVA oral cavity squamous cell carcinoma without prior systemic or radiation treatment. Germline CDR1 reads SGHTA; CDR2 reads FQGTGA. The CDR3 length is 14 residues. Trimming removed 2 bases at V and 3 bases at J, with 11 bases between. Produced via immunoSEQ multiplex PCR; TCRdb's table is partial and in-frame only. The data hold 37,000 or so clones, with around 40% observed a single time. V is TRBV7-3 and J is TRBJ2-7; possibly TRBD1 for D (6 bases). The sample was tumor tissue, taken after nivolumab (anti-PD-1) treatment. The sequence came from a person between 35 and 79 years old with oral cavity squamous cell carcinoma. The CDR3 sequence is CASSLVPGDYEQYF. DNA for the CDR3: TGTGCCAGCAGCTTAGTCCCAGGGGACTACGAGCAGTACTTC.